One TCR beta chain is described in this entry. Genomic DNA was employed as the template in profiling TCR beta VDJ and CDR3. Via MiXCR, TCRdb re-called the reads, giving one row per CDR3 protein. This table holds around 200,000 distinct CDR3 sequences, around 60% found once. The sample originates from a study of CD8+CD57+ T cells in acquired aplastic anemia. This TCR was recovered from a human donor in good health. Sequencing input: sorted CD4+, CD8+, or CD8+CD57+ T cells (not recorded which) from PBMCs.

The CDR3 nucleotides read TGTGCCAGCAGCTTAGACGGGCCCTTCGGGGAGCAGTACTTC. This encodes CASSLDGPFGEQYF. V is TRBV7-2 and J is TRBJ2-7; D gene uncertain. With 1 base removed from V and 7 bases from J, the gap between germline ends came to 14 bases. The germline gives CDR1 SGHTA, CDR2 FQGNSA. The CDR3 contains 14 residues.